One and the same sample provided the 16 T cell receptor beta chains below, sequenced in a study of T cell clonality in common variable immunodeficiency. Findings of the study overall: In common variable immunodeficiency, TCR beta chains reportedly carried fewer deletions and N-nucleotide insertions.

Some clones are missing from TCRdb's copy, which holds only in-frame ones; the method was immunoSEQ multiplex PCR. The sample was found to contain about 34,000 clones, and every one recurs. For these TCRs, the target antigens are not known. Sequenced: peripheral blood mononuclear cells. These receptors all come from a human donor with common variable immunodeficiency.

This clone was counted only a few times. Read data end 3 residues before the CDR3 end; the end is taken from the germline J gene. This sequence joins TRBV20-1 and TRBJ2-1; 8 bases agree with TRBD2. J gave up 2 bases and V 0 bases, and 3 bases lay outside the gene matches. Germline values: CDR1 DFQATT, CDR2 SNEGSKA (reference sequence). The CDR3 has 15 residues. CDR3 residues: CSARDPLAAYNEQFF. The CDR3 DNA, read in part, is TGCAGTGCTAGAGATCCACTAGCGGCCTACAATGAG.

This clone was seen repeatedly, ten times or more. One end of the junction fails to match germline, which may point to a read error. The CDR3 extends 3 residues past the end of the read, so its final part is completed from the germline J gene. The V call is TRBV20-1, the J call TRBJ2-6; the match to TRBD2 covers 9 bases. Per the germline V gene, CDR1 is DFQATT and CDR2 is SNEGSKA (reference sequence). The CDR3 totals 17 residues. The chain's CDR3 is CSAGEQREASWANVLTF. Incomplete CDR3 DNA: TGCAGTGCTGGGGAACAGCGGGAGGCCTCTTGGGCCAACGTC.

This clone was detected only a few times. The CDR3 extends 3 residues past the end of the read, so its final part is completed from the germline J gene. V gene TRBV11-1 combines with J gene TRBJ1-2; 9 nucleotides match TRBD1. This CDR3 contains 15 residues. Germline V gene sequence: CDR1 SGHAT, CDR2 FQDESV (reference sequence). CDR3 DNA, as far as it was read: TGTGCCAGCAGCTTAGCGCCGGGGACAGGGCGCGGC. Its translation: CASSLAPGTGRG. The CDR3 in its entirety is CASSLAPGTGRGYTF. Using reference TRBV11-1 and TRBJ1-2 for the parts outside the CDR3, the full variable domain is EAEVAQSPRYKITEKSQAVAFWCDPISGHATLYWYRQILGQGPELLVQFQDESVVDDSQLPKDRFSAERLKGVDSTLKIQPAELGDSAMYLCASSLAPGTGRGYTFGSGTRLTVV.

This clone was observed at least ten times. The read terminates 3 residues before the CDR3 end, so the remaining end is supplied by the germline J gene. This chain joins TRBV5-4 and TRBJ2-3; 8 positions agree with TRBD2. There are 15 residues in the CDR3. J gave up 7 bases and V 5 bases, and 12 bases lay outside the gene matches. The germline CDR1 and CDR2 sequences are SGHNT and YYREEE (reference sequence). The CDR3: CASSHRGSGTNTQYF. CDR3 DNA, as far as it was read: TGTGCCAGCAGTCACCGGGGTAGCGGGACGAATACG.

Of note for this clone: The read terminates 3 residues before the CDR3 end, so the remaining end is supplied by the germline J gene. The chain couples TRBV19 to TRBJ2-1; D perhaps matches TRBD1 (5 bases). V was cut by 5 bases and J by 7 bases, with 9 bases left in between. The CDR3 covers 12 residues. Per the germline V gene, CDR1 is LNHDA and CDR2 is SQIVND (reference sequence). The CDR3 loop reads CASSVAGNEQFF. The covered CDR3 bases are TGTGCCAGTAGTGTGGCAGGGAATGAG.

This clone was seen ten or more times. The read ends 3 residues before the CDR3 terminus; that terminus is restored from the germline J gene. This rearrangement joins TRBV25-1 to TRBJ2-7; D not certain. The germline CDR1 and CDR2 sequences are MGHDK and SYGVNS. The V end lost 3 bases, the J end lost 5 bases, and 11 bases lay between the germline ends. This CDR3 is 13 amino acids long. The DNA read from the CDR3 is TGTGCCAGCAGTGACTCCGTAAGGCACGAG. This codes for CASSDSVRHE. From start to end, the CDR3 is CASSDSVRHEQYF.

This clone has a handful of counts. The CDR3 is cut off 3 residues early in the read; its end comes from the germline J gene. The V gene is TRBV6-4, the J gene TRBJ2-3; possibly TRBD2 for D (6 bases). The CDR3 covers 16 residues. Trimming pared 4 bases from V and 3 bases from J, leaving 17 bases between. CDR1 is MRHNA, CDR2 SNTAGT, per germline. The CDR3 region is CASSAHGSGGTDTQYF. CDR3 DNA, as far as it was read: TGTGCCAGCAGTGCCCATGGATCCGGAGGGACAGATACG.

This clone was seen a few times. The CDR3 end falls 3 residues outside the read, so it is completed with the germline J gene. This sequence joins TRBV11-3 and TRBJ2-3; 7 positions match TRBD2. Germline CDR1 is SGHNT and CDR2 is YENEEA. The junction had 4 bases not matched to a gene; V was cut back by 4 bases and J by 3 bases. The CDR3 contains 14 residues. Partial CDR3 DNA: TGTGCCAGCAGCTACGGGACTAATACAGATACG. Protein product: CASSYGTNTDT. The whole CDR3 protein is CASSYGTNTDTQYF.

This clone turned up a few times. The read finishes 3 residues shy of the CDR3 end, and the germline J gene is used to complete it. The chain carries TRBV7-3 and TRBJ2-3, with 7 positions matching TRBD2. CDR1 SGHTA and CDR2 FQGTGA come from the germline V gene. V lost 1 base and J lost 5; bases outside the gene matches: 6. The CDR3 extends over 15 amino acids. Here the CDR3 reads CASSLRGGTGDTQYF. CDR3 bases read: TGTGCCAGCAGCTTAAGGGGGGGTACGGGAGATACG.

By sample fraction, this clone is medium-sized. The read gets to within 3 residues of the CDR3 end, and the germline J gene fills in the rest. This rearrangement joins TRBV5-4 to TRBJ1-3; D possibly corresponds to TRBD1 (6 bases). The germline V gene encodes CDR1 SGHNT and CDR2 YYREEE (reference sequence). CDR3 length: 14 residues. Trimming took off 4 bases at V and 0 bases at J, with 8 bases between the two ends. The CDR3 sequence is CASSLQGSGNTIYF. CDR3 DNA, as far as it was read: TGTGCCAGCAGCCTACAGGGCTCTGGAAACACC.

This clone has more than one count but fewer than ten. The CDR3 DNA, read in part, is TGTGCCAGCAGCTCGGGACTCACCACCGGGGAG. Protein sequence: CASSSGLTTGE. The CDR3 in its entirety is CASSSGLTTGELFF. V gene TRBV11-3 combines with J gene TRBJ2-2, with D possibly being TRBD2 (6 bases). The read is 3 residues too short to cover the CDR3 end, so that end is filled in from the germline J gene. With 4 bases removed from V and 4 bases from J, the gap between germline ends came to 10 bases. The CDR3 is made up of 14 amino acids. Germline assignment: CDR1 SGHNT and CDR2 YENEEA.

The table lists this clone with a few counts. The read halts 3 residues ahead of the CDR3 end, with the missing end drawn from the germline J gene. Other DNA sequences in the sample encode the same CDR3. This sequence joins TRBV30 and TRBJ1-1; D unclear. In germline, CDR1 is GTSNPN, CDR2 SVGIG (reference sequence). Trimming took off 0 bases at V and 5 bases at J, with 7 bases between the two ends. CDR3 length: 12 amino acids. CDR3 sequence reads: CAWSVGGTEAFF. Partial CDR3 DNA: TGTGCCTGGAGTGTAGGAGGGACTGAA.

This clone has ten or more counts. The read halts 3 residues ahead of the CDR3 end, with the missing end drawn from the germline J gene. The chain recombines TRBV7-2 with TRBJ1-1, with D maybe TRBD1 (6 bases). The length of the CDR3 is 12 residues. Germline V gene sequence: CDR1 SGHTA, CDR2 FQGNSA. The CDR3 is CASSLGGQKAFF. The CDR3 DNA, read in part, is TGTGCCAGCAGCTTAGGCGGACAGAAA.

The CDR3 is CASSLDSRKKPQHF. The CDR3 bases that were read are TGCGCCAGCAGCTTGGACAGCCGCAAGAAGCCC. The genes are TRBV5-1 and TRBJ1-5; no definite D call. The CDR3 end lies 3 residues beyond the end of the read and is filled in from the germline J gene. V gave up 0 bases and J gave up 8 bases, with 12 bases separating them. This CDR3 has 14 amino acids. CDR1 and CDR2 (germline): SGHRS, YFSETQ.

In this sample, this clone turned up many times. From the germline J gene comes the end of the CDR3, since the read stops 3 residues before it. The rearrangement uses TRBV7-2 and TRBJ2-7; a possible D gene is TRBD1 (7 bases). The CDR3 length is 13 residues. The V gene's germline CDR1 is SGHTA and CDR2 FQGNSA. The ends were cut back, 5 bases at V and 4 bases at J, with 12 bases in the middle. The sequenced CDR3 bases are TGTGCCAGCAGCGGATCAGGGGGGTACGAG. Translating it yields CASSGSGGYE. The CDR3 in its entirety is CASSGSGGYEQYF. The full variable domain, in which reference TRBV7-2 and TRBJ2-7 provide the parts outside the CDR3, is GAGVSQSPSNKVTEKGKDVELRCDPISGHTALYWYRQSLGQGLEFLIYFQGNSAPDKSGLPSDRFSAERTGGSVSTLTIQRTQQEDSAVYLCASSGSGGYEQYFGPGTRLTVT.

This clone has ten or more counts. The read is 3 residues too short to cover the CDR3 end, so that end is filled in from the germline J gene. The chain is built from TRBV12-3 or TRBV12-4 and TRBJ1-5, with TRBD1 matching 10 bases. This CDR3 region has 15 residues. V trimming: 5 bases; J trimming: 7 bases; junction bases outside the gene matches: 8. Incomplete CDR3 DNA: TGTGCCAGCAGTGTAGGACAGGGGGGATGGCAGCCC. This gives the protein CASSVGQGGWQP. In full, the CDR3 reads CASSVGQGGWQPQHF.